Sequencing of this T cell receptor beta chain was carried out in a study of shared clonotypes between healthy human individuals. At the level of the study: Three plates were used per donor for CD4 naive, three for CD4 memory, two for CD8 naive and one for CD8 memory.

The CDR3 loop spans 12 amino acids. Trimming removed 5 bases from V and 3 bases from J, with 8 bases in between. Germline lookup yields CDR1 MDHEN and CDR2 SYDVKM. General study points: Shared clonotypes across all four donors exceeded non-shared ones in generation probability.

Generated by immunoSEQ multiplex PCR, the TCRdb table keeps only in-frame clones and is missing some. The table records hundreds of thousands of clones, 90% to 95% of them present only once. This clone has a handful of counts. The target antigen is unknown. CD45RO-negative CD8 cells positively selected for CCR7 made up the naive population, which excluded terminally differentiated effector memory CD45RA+ cells. Sequenced: naive CD8+ T cells sorted from blood. The V gene is TRBV28, the J gene TRBJ2-7; no definite D call. This clonotype originated in a man younger than 40 in good health. CDR3 region: CASSAANYEQYF. DNA of the CDR3: TGTGCCAGCAGTGCCGCGAACTACGAGCAGTACTTC.